This is a list of T cell receptor beta chains from one sample in a study of low-dose radiotherapy and immunotherapy resistance in tumors. One entry per CDR3 protein, called by TCRdb with MiXCR from the reads. The sample has tens of thousands of distinct CDR3 sequences; roughly a sixth are singletons. Sequencing used PBMCs, obtained before treatment. These receptors were obtained from a male donor with prostate cancer. Both conserved end residues are trimmed from each CDR3.

V: TRBV7-2
J: TRBJ2-7
CDR3: ASSLQSSYEQY

V: TRBV6-5
J: TRBJ2-3
CDR3: ASSYSMGEGGDTQY

V: TRBV7-2
J: TRBJ2-2
CDR3: ASSSRVSSNTGELF

V: TRBV20-1
J: TRBJ2-3
CDR3: SAAPGDRVDTQY

V: TRBV3-1
J: TRBJ2-1
CDR3: ASSQGSTRRSYNEQF

V: TRBV15
J: TRBJ2-1
CDR3: ATSRDYGEGWHEQF

V: TRBV5-3
J: TRBJ2-3
CDR3: ASSLGGPGDTQY

V: TRBV5-1
J: TRBJ1-2
CDR3: ASSLGLAGGAYGYT

V: TRBV20-1
J: TRBJ2-5
CDR3: SARGGVETQY

V: TRBV5-1
J: TRBJ2-3
CDR3: ASSLVGNTDTQY

V: TRBV3-1
J: TRBJ2-3
CDR3: ASSQDWGPDTQY

V: TRBV12-3/TRBV12-4
J: TRBJ2-1
CDR3: ASSFGGATNEQF

V: TRBV2
J: TRBJ2-1
CDR3: ASRPAGGPYNEQF

V: TRBV11-3
J: TRBJ2-7
CDR3: ASSLRSGAEQY

V: TRBV4-1
J: TRBJ2-7
CDR3: ASSQVSGVRSYEQY

V: TRBV4-3
J: TRBJ2-5
CDR3: ASSQAASGGEETQY

V: TRBV29-1
J: TRBJ2-1
CDR3: SVEGTSGNEQF

V: TRBV20-1
J: TRBJ2-1
CDR3: SASGREKQF

V: TRBV5-8
J: TRBJ2-7
CDR3: ASSLLDEQY

V: TRBV5-1
J: TRBJ1-1
CDR3: ASRPGIASVNTEAF

V: TRBV30
J: TRBJ1-6
CDR3: AWSVDGNSPLH

V: TRBV7-8
J: TRBJ1-1
CDR3: ASSPGTRIRSTEAF

V: TRBV3-1
J: -
CDR3: ASSQGPNEQF

V: TRBV2
J: TRBJ2-4
CDR3: ASRQGENIQY

V: TRBV4-1
J: TRBJ2-5
CDR3: ASSPGRGTSAQETQY

V: TRBV18
J: TRBJ1-2
CDR3: ASSPQGDGYT

V: TRBV6-2/TRBV6-3
J: TRBJ2-1
CDR3: ASTRRRDSRPNEQF

V: TRBV24-1
J: TRBJ1-1
CDR3: ATTKAVNTEAF

V: TRBV5-1
J: TRBJ2-2
CDR3: ASSLYQNTGELF

V: TRBV7-3
J: TRBJ2-1
CDR3: ASSLLAGSSYNEQF

V: TRBV5-1
J: TRBJ1-6
CDR3: ASSPGARGDSPLH

V: TRBV29-1
J: TRBJ2-2
CDR3: SVEVLETGELF

V: TRBV4-2
J: TRBJ2-4
CDR3: ASSQAGGTENIQY

V: TRBV5-6
J: TRBJ2-5
CDR3: ASSTRRTSLTQY

V: TRBV6-1
J: TRBJ2-3
CDR3: ASSEAARTDTQY

V: TRBV19
J: TRBJ1-6
CDR3: ASSGRRLRSPLH

V: TRBV28
J: TRBJ1-4
CDR3: ASSVTLGDANEKLF

V: TRBV27
J: TRBJ1-5
CDR3: ASSRGDISNQPQH

V: TRBV11-1
J: TRBJ1-6
CDR3: ASSFQGSPLH

V: TRBV18
J: TRBJ2-1
CDR3: ASSNASYNEQF

V: TRBV20-1
J: TRBJ1-5
CDR3: SASWGSNQPQH

V: TRBV6-2/TRBV6-3
J: TRBJ2-7
CDR3: ASSAQPGYEQY

V: TRBV10-3
J: TRBJ2-2
CDR3: AISDDRDPGELF

V: TRBV20-1
J: TRBJ2-1
CDR3: SARGSGGAAEQF

V: TRBV5-5
J: TRBJ2-6
CDR3: ASSLVGGAGANVLT

V: TRBV5-6
J: TRBJ2-7
CDR3: ASSLDQGAYEQY

V: TRBV19
J: TRBJ2-3
CDR3: ASSPGTALDTQY

V: TRBV2
J: TRBJ2-2
CDR3: ASTDRGGELF